The present T cell receptor beta chain was sequenced within a study of cytomegalovirus exposure and HLA in healthy donors. Study context: Later, an analysis reported that the 130 or so validation repertoires had used the same platform as the approximately 670 first-cohort repertoires.

Notes on this clone: Its antigen is as yet unknown.

Germline loops: CDR1 LGHNT, CDR2 FRNRAP. Trimming took 6 bases from V and 5 from J, leaving 25 bases between them. This CDR3 has 17 residues. Regarding the study as a whole: Clusters of TCRs from the first cohort tended to co-occur in the 100 to 150 validation repertoires (as a later analysis found). The listing of 150 to 200 TCR beta chains classed them as cytomegalovirus-associated. The CMV antigen specificity of a few CMV-associated chains was confirmed through in vitro analysis.

Some clones are missing from TCRdb's copy, which holds only in-frame ones; the method was immunoSEQ multiplex PCR. This sample carries under 95,000 clones, roughly 95% of them seen once, and the ten largest clones take approximately 3.3%. The receptor's source is a woman aged 18-29 years in good health and CMV-seropositive. Sequencing was performed on PBMCs. The V call is TRBV12-5, the J call TRBJ1-1; TRBD1 might be the D (5 bases). The CDR3 loop reads CASGRKDGQGSFTEAFF. For the CDR3, the DNA is TGTGCTAGTGGCCGAAAAGATGGGCAGGGAAGTTTTACTGAAGCTTTCTTT.